These 18 T cell receptor beta chains share one sample of origin, sequenced in a study of blood T cell repertoires in COVID-19. Sequenced by immunoSEQ multiplex PCR; TCRdb stores in-frame clones only, minus some. Of about 140,000 clones in the sample, 84% were seen once. Material for sequencing was peripheral blood. The receptor set was obtained from a man aged 25 to 45 with COVID-19, enrolled during active disease.

V and J are TRBV3-1 (or the pseudogene TRBV3-2) and TRBJ2-3, with 10 bases lining up with TRBD2. CDR1 and CDR2 (germline): LGHDT, YNNKEL (reference sequence). The CDR3 extends over 18 amino acids. Unmatched junction bases numbered 13, after V lost 3 bases and J lost 4 bases. CDR3 loop: CASSQGLSGRALADTQYF. The CDR3 nucleotides are TGTGCCAGCAGCCAGGGCCTAAGCGGGAGGGCCCTCGCAGATACGCAGTATTTT.

This clone came up once. The gene calls are TRBV7-2 and TRBJ2-7; D remains ambiguous. Per germline, CDR1 SGHTA and CDR2 FQGNSA. This CDR3 is 12 amino acids long. Trimming cost V 1 base and J 6 bases, with 7 bases left between them. This CDR3 is CASSLVVSEQYF. In DNA form, the CDR3 reads TGTGCCAGCAGCTTAGTGGTGAGCGAGCAGTACTTC.

This clone was recorded a few times. This chain connects TRBV6-5 to TRBJ2-5, with D possibly TRBD2 on 6 matching bases. V dropped 8 bases and J dropped 2 bases, with 6 bases sitting between them. Germline values: CDR1 MNHEY, CDR2 SVGAGI. The CDR3 sequence is 11 residues long. As DNA, the CDR3 is TGTGCCAGCGGGAGGCAAGAGACCCAGTACTTC. Protein sequence: CASGRQETQYF.

The rearrangement joins TRBV19 to TRBJ1-1; D unresolved. CDR1 is LNHDA and CDR2 is SQIVND in the germline V gene (reference sequence). This CDR3 comprises 13 residues. The V and J ends lost 5 bases and 1 base respectively, with 8 bases between them. CDR3 sequence: CASSAAENTEAFF. DNA for the CDR3: TGTGCCAGTAGTGCGGCGGAGAACACTGAAGCTTTCTTT.

The chain links TRBV9 to TRBJ1-6; tentative D call: TRBD1 (6 bases). Between the trimmed V and J ends, which lost 3 bases and 0 bases, there was a span of 13 bases. The germline V gene encodes CDR1 SGDLS and CDR2 YYNGEE. There are 17 residues in the CDR3. The CDR3 sequence: CASSGRGLSSYNSPLHF. For the CDR3, the DNA is TGTGCCAGCAGCGGCAGGGGCCTGAGCTCCTATAATTCACCCCTCCACTTT.

The genes are TRBV10-3 and TRBJ1-2; D might be TRBD1 (5 bases). The germline gives CDR1 ENHRY, CDR2 SYGVKD. This CDR3 has 16 residues. Trimming took 10 bases from V and 3 from J, leaving 24 bases between them. Written as DNA, the CDR3 is TGTGCCACCCAAGCGGGTTCGCAGGGTCCACACTATGGCTACACCTTC. Its translation is CATQAGSQGPHYGYTF.

The rearrangement joins TRBV9 to TRBJ1-2, with a possible D match to TRBD1 (5 bases). Germline V gene data show CDR1 as SGDLS and CDR2 as YYNGEE. V was clipped by 0 bases and J by 5 bases, with 14 bases between them. The CDR3 is 15 amino acids. CDR3 nucleotide sequence: TGTGCCAGCAGCGTAGCTGACATGGGGGGATATGGCTACACCTTC. It translates to CASSVADMGGYGYTF.

J is TRBJ1-4 and V is TRBV2; D possibly corresponds to TRBD1 (5 bases). There are 15 residues in the CDR3. V was trimmed by 6 bases and J by 0 bases, leaving 11 bases between them. CDR1 and CDR2 (germline): SNHLY, FYNNEI. The CDR3 protein is CASRKGVATNEKLFF. The CDR3 DNA is TGTGCCAGCAGGAAAGGGGTAGCAACTAATGAAAAACTGTTTTTT.

The chain has TRBV29-1 and TRBJ2-3; 7 bases are a match to TRBD2. The CDR3 extends over 13 amino acids. Looked up from germline, CDR1 is SQVTM and CDR2 is ANQGSEA. Unmatched junction bases numbered 6, after V lost 7 bases and J lost 2 bases. Written as DNA, the CDR3 is TGCAGCGCTAGGCGGGGGAACACAGATACGCAGTATTTT. Amino acids: CSARRGNTDTQYF.

This clone has just one count. The chain has TRBV3-1 (or the pseudogene TRBV3-2) and TRBJ1-1; 7 nucleotides match TRBD1. The V and J ends lost 4 bases and 6 bases, in that order; junction bases with no gene match: 8. Germline V lookup: CDR1 LGHDT, CDR2 YNNKEL (reference sequence). This CDR3 comprises 14 residues. The CDR3 nucleotides are TGTGCCAGCAGCCCTACCCGGACAGGCCCTGAAGCTTTCTTT. It specifies CASSPTRTGPEAFF.

CDR3 protein: CASSLDGQGGTGELFF. The CDR3, as DNA: TGTGCCAGCAGCTTAGATGGGCAGGGAGGAACCGGGGAGCTGTTTTTT. The chain recombines TRBV11-2 with TRBJ2-2; tentative D call: TRBD2 (6 bases). V was pared by 0 bases and J by 5 bases, with 13 bases between. The CDR3 totals 16 residues. Germline V gene data show CDR1 as SGHAT and CDR2 as FQNNGV.

The rearrangement joins TRBV5-4 to TRBJ2-5, with 7 nucleotides matching TRBD1. Germline V gives CDR1 SGHNT, CDR2 YYREEE (reference sequence). Trimming at V came to 0 bases and at J to 5 bases, leaving 4 bases not matched to a gene. CDR3 length: 14 residues. DNA for the CDR3: TGTGCCAGCAGCTTGGAGGACAGGACCGAGACCCAGTACTTC. Translating it yields CASSLEDRTETQYF.

This clone has a single count. This CDR3 is CASMGAGGIFNEQFF. CDR3 nucleotide sequence: TGCGCCAGCATGGGAGCGGGAGGGATATTCAATGAGCAGTTCTTC. The chain carries TRBV10-2 and TRBJ2-1, with 10 bases fitting TRBD2. Trimming removed 7 bases from V and 6 bases from J; junction bases left unmatched: 9. This CDR3 is 15 amino acids long. Germline CDR1 WSHSY, CDR2 SAAADI.

This chain links TRBV2 with TRBJ2-2; TRBD1 aligns across 12 bases. The CDR3 is 17 amino acids. CDR1 is SNHLY and CDR2 is FYNNEI in the germline V gene. V lost 5 bases and J lost 4; bases outside the gene matches: 8. The CDR3 DNA is TGTGCCAGCAGTCTGAGCGGGACAGGGGGCCGCACCGGGGAGCTGTTTTTT. Encoded protein: CASSLSGTGGRTGELFF.

V is TRBV2 and J is TRBJ1-3; unclear D gene. Trimming pared 7 bases from V and 0 bases from J, leaving 13 bases between. This CDR3 region has 15 residues. Germline V gives CDR1 SNHLY, CDR2 FYNNEI. DNA for the CDR3: TGTGCCAGCAAGGCCAGAGGGAACTCTGGAAACACCATATATTTT. As protein: CASKARGNSGNTIYF.

The rearrangement links TRBV28 to TRBJ1-6; D gene uncertain. V was cut by 5 bases and J by 7 bases, with 6 bases left in between. CDR1 is MDHEN, CDR2 SYDVKM, per germline. The CDR3 has 12 amino acids. This CDR3 reads CASSPQNSPLHF. For the CDR3, the DNA is TGTGCCAGCAGTCCCCAGAATTCACCCCTCCACTTT.

The V gene is TRBV2, the J gene TRBJ1-1; 8 bases map to TRBD1. Germline V CDR1 and CDR2: SNHLY, FYNNEI. The CDR3 length is 12 residues. V lost 4 bases, J lost 8 bases, and 3 bases stayed unmatched. The CDR3 DNA is TGTGCCAGCAGTGGGACAGGGAGCGAAGCTTTCTTT. Its translation: CASSGTGSEAFF.

CDR3 coding DNA: TGTGCCAGCACCCTTATATATAATTCACCCCTCCACTTT. This sequence encodes CASTLIYNSPLHF. V and J are TRBV7-9 and TRBJ1-6; no clear D gene. V lost 7 bases and J 4 bases, leaving 8 bases between the germline ends. The CDR3 consists of 13 residues. Germline CDR1 and CDR2: SEHNR and FQNEAQ (reference sequence).